This TCR beta chain was captured in a study of cytomegalovirus exposure and HLA in healthy donors. Using immunoSEQ multiplex PCR, the repertoire was profiled, and TCRdb retains in-frame clones only, with some absent. The repertoire holds 150,000 to 200,000 clones, with 75% to 90% as singletons. Overall study findings and caveats: According to a later analysis, TCR clusters from the first cohort tended to co-occur in the roughly 110 validation repertoires.

The CDR3 is 20 residues long. J was trimmed by 6 bases and V by 1 base; bases with no gene match: 15. Germline CDR1 is LGHNA and CDR2 is YSLEER. Concerning this clone itself: Antigen unknown.

Sequenced input: PBMCs. This rearrangement joins TRBV4-3 to TRBJ2-1; 13 bases fit TRBD2. The TCR originated in a woman aged 18-29 years in good health and CMV-seronegative. CDR3 bases: TGCGCCAGCAGCCAAGTTCTGAAGTTAGGACTAGCGGGAGTCCTCAATGAGCAGTTCTTC. Amino acids: CASSQVLKLGLAGVLNEQFF.